The rows below give T cell receptor beta chains drawn from one sample of a study of cytomegalovirus exposure and HLA in healthy donors. Clones were read by immunoSEQ multiplex PCR, and TCRdb kept only the in-frame ones, dropping some. The sample has around 180,000 clones, about four fifths seen once. Input material: PBMCs. The receptors originated from a man in his late teens or twenties in good health and CMV-seropositive. CDR3s include the opening cysteine and the closing phenylalanine or tryptophan. D genes are given only for firm matches. Rows give clone size only sometimes, using once, few, many, or a class for an expanded clone.

-	18	TRBD2	TRBV5-1	TRBJ2-5	TGCGCCAGCAGCCCTAATTCCGCGGGAGGGCCCCACCAAGAGACCCAGTACTTC	CASSPNSAGGPHQETQYF
-	12	-	TRBV10-3	TRBJ2-1	TGTGCCATCAGTGAGTCTTCGGATGAGCAGTTCTTC	CAISESSDEQFF
-	17	TRBD1	TRBV19	TRBJ2-2	TGTGCCAGTAGTATAGATGGGACAGGGGTCGATTCCCGGGAGCTGTTTTTT	CASSIDGTGVDSRELFF
few	16	TRBD1	TRBV9	TRBJ2-1	TGTGCCAGCAGCGTAGAGGGGGCTAGCTCCTACAATGAGCAGTTCTTC	CASSVEGASSYNEQFF
-	16	TRBD1	TRBV19	TRBJ2-2	TGTGCCAGTAGTCCTTCCGGGACAGGGGCCACCGGGGAGCTGTTTTTT	CASSPSGTGATGELFF
-	14	-	TRBV28	TRBJ1-1	TGTGCCAGCAGTTTTCCTACGACAGTATCTGAAGCTTTCTTT	CASSFPTTVSEAFF
-	17	TRBD2	TRBV9	TRBJ2-3	TGTGCCAGCAGCGTAGGTTCTAGCGGGAGTGCAGGGGATACGCAGTATTTT	CASSVGSSGSAGDTQYF
-	17	TRBD2	TRBV18	TRBJ2-1	TGTGCCAGCTCCCCTTCTCGATCTAGCGGGAGTCTCGGTGAGCAGTTCTTC	CASSPSRSSGSLGEQFF
-	15	-	TRBV7-2	TRBJ2-7	TGTGCCAGCAGCTTAGCGGGGGGGCCGTCCTACGAGCAGTACTTC	CASSLAGGPSYEQYF
-	15	TRBD1	TRBV19	TRBJ1-1	TGTGCCAGTAGCCCCGGGACAGGTATGAACACTGAAGCTTTCTTT	CASSPGTGMNTEAFF
-	17	TRBD2	TRBV5-6	TRBJ2-7	TGTGCCAGCAGCTTGGAAGGACTAGCGGGGATCAGCTACGAGCAGTACTTC	CASSLEGLAGISYEQYF
-	11	-	TRBV2	TRBJ2-1	TGTGCCAGCAGTGACCAGTACGAGCAGTTCTTC	CASSDQYEQFF
-	14	-	TRBV7-2	TRBJ2-7	TGTGCCAGCAGCTTATTTTCCGGGTTTTACGAGCAGTACTTC	CASSLFSGFYEQYF
once	13	TRBD2	TRBV29-1	TRBJ2-3	TGCAGCGTTGAGACTAGCGGGAAGGATACGCAGTATTTT	CSVETSGKDTQYF
-	12	-	TRBV9	TRBJ2-7	TGTGCCCCCTGGAGTTGCGACTACGAGCAGTACTTC	CAPWSCDYEQYF
-	15	-	TRBV9	TRBJ1-5	TGTGCCAGCAGCCCCGGGGTGACGAGCAATCAGCCCCAGCATTTT	CASSPGVTSNQPQHF
-	16	TRBD2	TRBV19	TRBJ2-3	TGTGCCAGTAGTATCACAGCGGGAGGGCCTGGTGATACGCAGTATTTT	CASSITAGGPGDTQYF
-	18	-	TRBV5-4	TRBJ2-4	TGTGCCAGCAGCACCCGACAGATGAGTGGATCTGGAAAAAACATTCAGTACTTC	CASSTRQMSGSGKNIQYF
few	13	-	TRBV5-1	TRBJ1-2	TGCGCCAGCAGGGCGGTTGGAAACTATGGCTACACCTTC	CASRAVGNYGYTF
-	15	-	TRBV6-1	TRBJ2-1	TGTGCCAGCAGTGAGGGATTGAGGGCCTACAATGAGCAGTTCTTC	CASSEGLRAYNEQFF
-	15	TRBD2	TRBV7-2	TRBJ2-1	TGTGCCAGCAGTATTGGGGCGGGAGGATATAATGAGCAGTTCTTC	CASSIGAGGYNEQFF
-	14	TRBD1	TRBV5-1	TRBJ1-1	TGCGCCAGCAGCGTAACAGGGGCGGAAGTAGGAGCTTTCTTT	CASSVTGAEVGAFF
once	15	-	TRBV5-1	TRBJ2-3	TGCGCCAGTAGGAATAGCGTCCAAGGCACAGATACGCAGTATTTT	CASRNSVQGTDTQYF
-	12	-	TRBV5-1	TRBJ1-2	TGCGCCAGCAGCTTCGGAGGCGGGGGCTACACCTTC	CASSFGGGGYTF
once	16	TRBD2	TRBV9	TRBJ2-7	TGTGCCAGCAGCGTAGGGGGATCTAGCGGAGCCTACGAGCAGTACTTC	CASSVGGSSGAYEQYF
-	15	TRBD1	TRBV7-2	TRBJ2-1	TGTGCCAGCAGCTTAGCCCAGGGGGCCTACAATGAGCAGTTCTTC	CASSLAQGAYNEQFF
-	15	TRBD1	TRBV28	TRBJ2-2	TGTGCCAGCAGTTTAGGGGACAGGGAATCCGGGGAGCTGTTTTTT	CASSLGDRESGELFF